This T cell receptor beta chain was captured in a study of blood T cell repertoires in COVID-19. As processed by the authors: Amplified reference gene primers provided the basis for estimating nucleated cell counts. Profiled with immunoSEQ multiplex PCR; TCRdb holds only in-frame clones, not every one. The V and J calls and the clone size are those of that table, but D and trimming were determined from the DNA. The sample lists 65,000 to 80,000 clones; around 85% were seen once. CDR3 length: 14 residues. The V end was cut by 5 bases, the J end by 4 bases, with 15 bases between. CDR1 SGHVS and CDR2 FQNEAQ come from the germline V gene.

This sequence originates from a man older than 75 in a cohort sampled during active COVID-19. Material: peripheral blood. This rearrangement joins TRBV7-8 to TRBJ2-7; D perhaps matches TRBD1 (6 bases). CDR3 amino acids: CASSPRTVLYEQYF. CDR3 DNA sequence: TGTGCCAGCAGCCCTCGGACAGTTCTTTACGAGCAGTACTTC.